These 32 T cell receptor beta chains share one sample of origin, sequenced in a study of T cell responses to AZD1222 COVID-19 vaccine. This table comes from immunoSEQ multiplex PCR, and its TCRdb copy is limited to in-frame clones, with some not included. The sample carries more than 95,000 clones, approximately 90% recorded once. The sample here was peripheral blood, taken 28 days after the second AZD1222 dose. The receptors shown here come from an adult who received the AZD1222 COVID-19 vaccine.

The chain uses TRBV6-2 or TRBV6-3 and TRBJ1-2, with D unclear. Germline V gene lookup returns CDR1 MNHEY and CDR2 SVGEGT. V lost 6 bases to trimming and J lost 6 bases, with 35 bases between them. This CDR3 is 20 amino acids long. CDR3 sequence (DNA): TGTGCCAGCAGCAAGGTTGGCCTTTATGGTGTGGAGGAGCTGGCTAATGGCTACACCTTC. Its protein is CASSKVGLYGVEELANGYTF.

The genes are TRBV7-8 and TRBJ1-5; D not certain. The CDR3 runs to 14 residues. V was pared by 0 bases and J by 6 bases, with 9 bases between. CDR1 SGHVS and CDR2 FQNEAQ come from the germline V gene. The CDR3 bases are TGTGCCAGCAGCTTAGCGGGAATCCTTCAGCCCCAGCATTTT. Encoded protein: CASSLAGILQPQHF.

This clone was picked up one time. The V gene is TRBV29-1, the J gene TRBJ2-7, with TRBD2 as a possible D gene (5 bases). Trimming left V 4 bases short and J 1 base short, with 14 bases between. This CDR3 has 14 amino acids. Germline V gives CDR1 SQVTM, CDR2 ANQGSEA. The CDR3 DNA follows: TGCAGCGTTGGAGCGGCAGGACTTTCCTACGAGCAGTACTTC. Translated: CSVGAAGLSYEQYF.

V usage is TRBV6-5 and J usage is TRBJ1-2; 8 bases match TRBD1. Germline values: CDR1 MNHEY, CDR2 SVGAGI. Trimming removed 2 bases from V and 6 bases from J; junction bases left unmatched: 2. The CDR3 is 13 residues long. CDR3: CASSYQGADGYTF. The CDR3 DNA sequence: TGTGCCAGCAGTTACCAGGGGGCGGATGGCTACACCTTC.

This chain joins TRBV24-1 and TRBJ1-2; D gene uncertain. This CDR3 spans 14 amino acids. CDR1 is KGHDR and CDR2 is SFDVKD in the germline V gene. V lost 4 bases, J lost 2 bases, and 10 bases lay in between. The CDR3 region is CATSEEENNYGYTF. CDR3 nucleotides: TGTGCCACCAGTGAAGAGGAGAACAACTATGGCTACACCTTC.

The chain combines TRBV6-5 with TRBJ2-2, with D unclear. V was clipped by 6 bases and J by 1 base, with 12 bases between them. The CDR3 consists of 15 residues. Germline lookup yields CDR1 MNHEY and CDR2 SVGAGI. CDR3 loop: CASRVWTENTGELFF. CDR3 nucleotides: TGTGCCAGCAGGGTCTGGACGGAGAACACCGGGGAGCTGTTTTTT.

The chain links TRBV7-9 to TRBJ2-5; D remains unclear. The CDR3 consists of 13 residues. Germline CDR1 is SEHNR and CDR2 is FQNEAQ (reference sequence). V lost 2 bases to trimming and J lost 7 bases, with 11 bases between them. In DNA, the CDR3 is TGTGCCAGCAGCTTAAACCTACTGGGGACCCAGTACTTC. It codes for CASSLNLLGTQYF. The whole variable domain, remainder taken from reference TRBV7-9 and TRBJ2-5, is DTGVSQNPRHKITKRGQNVTFRCDPISEHNRLYWYRQTLGQGPEFLTYFQNEAQLEKSRLLSDRFSAERPKGSFSTLEIQRTEQGDSAMYLCASSLNLLGTQYFGPGTRLLVL.

The genes are TRBV18 and TRBJ1-1; D remains unclear. This CDR3 region has 15 residues. The germline CDR1 and CDR2 sequences are KGHSH and LQKENI. V lost 3 bases and J 2 bases, leaving 13 bases between the germline ends. CDR3 bases: TGTGCCAGCTCACCGCCCGGGCTGGACAACACTGAAGCTTTCTTT. Protein product: CASSPPGLDNTEAFF.

The J gene is TRBJ2-7, the V gene TRBV19, with D tentatively TRBD2 (6 bases). With 8 bases removed from V and 5 bases from J, the gap between germline ends came to 19 bases. This CDR3 has 14 residues. Germline-derived CDR1 and CDR2 are LNHDA and SQIVND (reference sequence). DNA of the CDR3: TGTGCCAGTTCAGAGGGGCGTGGGGAGGACGAGCAGTACTTC. Translated, it gives CASSEGRGEDEQYF.

This chain joins TRBV14 and TRBJ2-7, with TRBD2 matching over 9 bases. This CDR3 is 14 amino acids long. V shed 8 bases, J shed 2 bases, and the junction held 7 bases outside the gene matches. The germline gives CDR1 SGHDN, CDR2 FVKESK. The CDR3 DNA reads TGTGCCAGCGGGCTGGCGGGAGGGCCCTACGAGCAGTACTTC. Its protein is CASGLAGGPYEQYF.

The chain uses TRBV29-1 and TRBJ2-7, with TRBD1 identical over 8 bases. Germline trimming cut 8 bases from V and 6 bases from J; bases unmatched to any gene: 6. This CDR3 contains 11 residues. CDR1 is SQVTM, CDR2 ANQGSEA, per germline. The CDR3 is CSLQGDGEQYF. CDR3 nucleotides: TGCAGCCTACAGGGGGACGGCGAGCAGTACTTC.

The chain is built from TRBV4-2 and TRBJ2-2; 14 bases align to TRBD2. CDR1 and CDR2 (germline): LGHNA, YNFKEQ. The CDR3 spans 16 residues. Trimming removed 3 bases from V and 9 bases from J; junction bases left unmatched: 6. The CDR3 DNA sequence: TGTGCCAGCAGCCATCCCGGGACTAGCGGGAGCCGGGAGCTGTTTTTT. Its translation: CASSHPGTSGSRELFF.

This clone came up once. The chain is built from TRBV28 and TRBJ1-1; tentatively, D is TRBD1 (6 bases). V was pared by 4 bases and J by 2 bases, with 17 bases between. This CDR3 has 16 residues. Germline V CDR1 and CDR2: MDHEN, SYDVKM. The CDR3 loop reads CASSSPRAGENTEAFF. In nucleotides, the CDR3 is TGTGCCAGCAGTTCCCCACGCGCAGGGGAAAACACTGAAGCTTTCTTT.

The gene calls are TRBV9 and TRBJ2-1, with TRBD2 matching over 10 bases. The CDR3 totals 15 residues. Germline assignment: CDR1 SGDLS and CDR2 YYNGEE. With V trimmed by 0 bases and J by 4 bases, 1 base remained unmatched. This CDR3 reads CASSVALAGYNEQFF. CDR3 in DNA: TGTGCCAGCAGCGTAGCACTAGCGGGATACAATGAGCAGTTCTTC.

The rearrangement joins TRBV5-1 to TRBJ2-1, with 11 positions matching TRBD2. The J segment lost 7 bases and the V segment lost 4 bases, leaving 7 bases of the junction unmatched. The germline gives CDR1 SGHRS, CDR2 YFSETQ. There are 15 residues in the CDR3. CDR3 residues: CASSTLAGEKNEQFF. In DNA, the CDR3 is TGCGCCAGCAGCACACTAGCGGGAGAGAAGAATGAGCAGTTCTTC.

The chain joins TRBV30 to TRBJ2-4; D gene uncertain. This CDR3 spans 14 amino acids. Trimming took 4 bases from V and 0 from J, leaving 10 bases between them. Looked up from germline, CDR1 is GTSNPN and CDR2 is SVGIG (reference sequence). Written as DNA, the CDR3 is TGTGCCTGGAATCTGGGATTAGCCAAAAACATTCAGTACTTC. It translates to CAWNLGLAKNIQYF.

The chain uses TRBV7-6 and TRBJ1-1, with 7 bases that match TRBD1. Per the germline V gene, CDR1 is SGHVS and CDR2 is FNYEAQ. The CDR3 extends over 15 amino acids. V lost 3 bases and J lost 1; bases outside the gene matches: 5. The CDR3 DNA sequence: TGTGCCAGCAGCTTTTTAGGGGGCGGGAACACTGAAGCTTTCTTT. This codes for CASSFLGGGNTEAFF.

The V and J genes are TRBV10-3 and TRBJ2-5; TRBD2 is a possible D gene (7 bases). The CDR3 covers 14 residues. V was shortened by 4 bases and J by 7 bases, with 16 bases between the two germline ends. CDR1 ENHRY and CDR2 SYGVKD come from the germline V gene. The CDR3 DNA sequence: TGTGCCATCAGTGTGGAGGGCGGGGGCGTGACCCAGTACTTC. Amino acid sequence: CAISVEGGGVTQYF.

Details on this clone: An end of the junction does not agree with germline; a read error may underlie this. The chain recombines TRBV7-7 with TRBJ2-7; TRBD1 aligns across 7 bases. CDR1 and CDR2 (germline): SSHAT, FNYEAQ (reference sequence). The CDR3 consists of 15 residues. CDR3 protein: CASSLRDSLSYEQYF. CDR3 sequence (DNA): TGTGCTAGCAGCCTACGGGACAGCTTGTCCTACGAGCAGTACTTC.

The genes are TRBV5-5 and TRBJ2-7; 11 bases agree with TRBD2. V shed 2 bases, J shed 3 bases, and the junction held 7 bases outside the gene matches. The CDR3 has 16 amino acids. The germline V gene encodes CDR1 SGHKS and CDR2 YYEKEE (reference sequence). The CDR3 DNA reads as TGTGCCAGCAGCTTTGCTGGGACTAGCGGTTACTACGAGCAGTACTTC. Its translation: CASSFAGTSGYYEQYF.

This chain joins TRBV28 and TRBJ2-5; 14 bases match TRBD2. Germline V gene lookup returns CDR1 MDHEN and CDR2 SYDVKM. The trim removed 5 bases at V and 3 bases at J, leaving 2 bases unmatched. This CDR3 region has 15 residues. CDR3 in DNA: TGTGCCAGCAGTCCGGGACTAGCGGGAGAAGAGACCCAGTACTTC. Translation gives CASSPGLAGEETQYF.

The chain recombines TRBV4-2 with TRBJ1-5; D gene uncertain. The CDR3 consists of 15 residues. Trimming cost V 0 bases and J 3 bases, with 9 bases left between them. Germline V lookup: CDR1 LGHNA, CDR2 YNFKEQ. CDR3 sequence (DNA): TGTGCCAGCAGCCAAGATAGAGGCACCAATCAGCCCCAGCATTTT. Its translation: CASSQDRGTNQPQHF.

V is TRBV7-2 and J is TRBJ2-5; 7 bases map to TRBD1. The germline CDR1 and CDR2 sequences are SGHTA and FQGNSA. With V trimmed by 7 bases and J by 2 bases, 7 bases remained unmatched. This CDR3 is built from 14 residues. The CDR3 region has the DNA TGTGCCAGCACACCTCGGGACAGACAAGAGACCCAGTACTTC. Protein sequence: CASTPRDRQETQYF.

This chain joins TRBV2 and TRBJ1-5; D is ambiguous. V was clipped by 4 bases and J by 1 base, with 5 bases between them. The germline gives CDR1 SNHLY, CDR2 FYNNEI. The CDR3 extends over 13 amino acids. The DNA of the CDR3 is TGTGCCAGCAGTGTCCAGAGCAATCAGCCCCAGCATTTT. Its protein product is CASSVQSNQPQHF.

Details on this clone: The same CDR3 arises from other DNA sequences in this sample as well. This rearrangement joins TRBV7-2 to TRBJ2-7; D not resolved. This CDR3 is 13 amino acids long. Trimming cost V 0 bases and J 6 bases, with 9 bases left between them. The V gene's germline CDR1 is SGHTA and CDR2 FQGNSA. The CDR3 reads CASSLALRGEQYF. Here the CDR3 DNA reads TGTGCCAGCAGCTTAGCTCTCCGTGGCGAGCAGTACTTC.

This chain links TRBV7-3 with TRBJ1-3, with D possibly being TRBD1 (5 bases). Germline V gene lookup returns CDR1 SGHTA and CDR2 FQGTGA. V lost 5 bases, J lost 2 bases, and 13 bases lay in between. The CDR3 runs 15 residues. CDR3: CASSPVGGAGNTIYF. The CDR3 DNA follows: TGTGCCAGCAGCCCGGTGGGAGGGGCTGGAAACACCATATATTTT. Full variable domain (missing parts from reference TRBV7-3 and TRBJ1-3): GAGVSQTPSNKVTEKGKYVELRCDPISGHTALYWYRQSLGQGPEFLIYFQGTGAADDSGLPNDRFFAVRPEGSVSTLKIQRTERGDSAVYLCASSPVGGAGNTIYFGEGSWLTVV.

This chain links TRBV5-1 with TRBJ2-7; a possible D gene is TRBD2 (5 bases). Per the germline V gene, CDR1 is SGHRS and CDR2 is YFSETQ. Trimming stripped 3 bases from V and 7 bases from J, with 11 bases between. The CDR3 sequence is 12 residues long. The CDR3 region is CASSYEGKEQYF. The CDR3 DNA sequence: TGCGCCAGCAGCTACGAGGGAAAGGAGCAGTACTTC.

This chain connects TRBV19 to TRBJ2-3, with D tentatively TRBD2 (6 bases). Trimming took off 4 bases at V and 6 bases at J, with 17 bases between the two ends. CDR3 length: 15 residues. The germline CDR1 and CDR2 sequences are LNHDA and SQIVND (reference sequence). The CDR3 region has the DNA TGTGCCAGTAGTACTCTCCCGGGACTGGGCGATACGCAGTATTTT. This gives the protein CASSTLPGLGDTQYF. Filled out from reference TRBV19 and TRBJ2-3, the complete variable domain reads DGGITQSPKYLFRKEGQNVTLSCEQNLNHDAMYWYRQDPGQGLRLIYYSQIVNDFQKGDIAEGYSVSREKKESFPLTVTSAQKNPTAFYLCASSTLPGLGDTQYFGPGTRLTVL.

The rearrangement links TRBV7-3 to TRBJ1-1; unclear D gene. Trimming took off 4 bases at V and 3 bases at J, with 9 bases between the two ends. Germline V CDR1 and CDR2: SGHTA, FQGTGA. The CDR3 covers 13 residues. The CDR3 reads CASSSQFHTEAFF. CDR3 coding DNA: TGTGCCAGCAGCTCACAATTTCACACTGAAGCTTTCTTT.

The chain links TRBV6-2 or TRBV6-3 to TRBJ2-1; no definite D call. The germline CDR1 and CDR2 sequences are MNHEY and SVGEGT. The CDR3 length is 15 residues. V lost 2 bases and J lost 4, with 12 bases in between. The CDR3 reads CASSYGDQVYNEQFF. The CDR3, as DNA: TGTGCCAGCAGTTACGGGGATCAGGTTTACAATGAGCAGTTCTTC.

This clone was seen more than once but under ten times. This chain uses TRBV6-5 with TRBJ1-5; D is unresolved. Germline V gives CDR1 MNHEY, CDR2 SVGAGI. The CDR3 spans 15 residues. With 9 bases removed from V and 1 base from J, the gap between germline ends came to 16 bases. The chain's CDR3 is CASDGEGLSNQPQHF. The CDR3, as DNA: TGTGCCAGTGACGGTGAAGGGTTAAGCAATCAGCCCCAGCATTTT.

The rearrangement links TRBV10-1 to TRBJ2-5; 8 bases line up with TRBD2. This CDR3 has 14 residues. The J segment lost 4 bases and the V segment lost 5 bases, leaving 6 bases of the junction unmatched. Germline V gene lookup returns CDR1 WNHNN and CDR2 SYGVQD (reference sequence). The CDR3 is CASSRLAFGETQYF. For the CDR3, the DNA is TGCGCCAGCAGTCGACTAGCGTTTGGAGAGACCCAGTACTTC.